A selection of T cell receptor beta chains follows, all from one sample in a study of vaccination effects on CD4 cells after COVID-19. These receptors are not linked to any known antigen. TCRdb keeps only in-frame clones here, not all; method: immunoSEQ multiplex PCR. Of 30,000 to 35,000 clones listed, roughly 73% are singletons. This material consisted of CD4+ T cells from PBMCs cultured with HCoV-OC43 spike peptides, taken before COVID-19 vaccination. The receptors were sampled from a human donor who received a COVID-19 vaccine. The CDR3 runs from the conserved cysteine through the conserved F or W. The D gene is left open where the match is weak. Some rows mark clone size as missing; the rest say once, few, many or name a class of expanded clone.

j_call | d_call | v_call | clone_size | cdr3_aa | cdr3_nt
TRBJ2-5 | TRBD2 | TRBV11-3 | . | CASSLGSRGRSETQYF | TGTGCCAGCAGCTTAGGTAGTCGCGGGAGATCAGAGACCCAGTACTTC
TRBJ1-6 | . | TRBV19 | . | CASSMPGDGSPLHF | TGTGCCAGTAGTATGCCAGGGGATGGTTCACCCCTCCACTTT
TRBJ1-6 | . | TRBV6-5 | . | CATLLEINSPLHF | TGTGCCACCCTGCTGGAAATTAATTCACCCCTCCACTTT
TRBJ1-2 | . | TRBV19 | . | CASSPTMSDYGYTF | TGTGCCAGTAGCCCTACAATGTCGGACTATGGCTACACCTTC
TRBJ2-7 | . | TRBV20-1 | few | CSARGPYEQYF | TGCAGTGCTAGGGGGCCCTACGAGCAGTACTTC
TRBJ2-1 | TRBD2 | TRBV11-3 | . | CASSLHGTSGYNEQFF | TGTGCCAGCAGCCTGCATGGGACTAGCGGATACAATGAGCAGTTCTTC
TRBJ2-2 | TRBD2 | TRBV4-2 | . | CASSHRTSGLFGELFF | TGTGCCAGCAGCCATCGGACTAGCGGACTATTCGGGGAGCTGTTTTTT
TRBJ1-5 | . | TRBV12-3/TRBV12-4 | . | CASSTGDNQPQHF | TGTGCCAGCAGTACAGGAGACAATCAGCCCCAGCATTTT
TRBJ2-1 | TRBD2 | TRBV5-1 | . | CASSLGLAGVDEQFF | TGCGCCAGCAGCTTGGGACTAGCGGGAGTGGATGAGCAGTTCTTC
TRBJ1-1 | . | TRBV9 | . | CASSVGIGQWDTEAFF | TGTGCCAGCAGCGTAGGGATAGGACAGTGGGACACTGAAGCTTTCTTT
TRBJ1-2 | . | TRBV9 | . | CASSASGGEIYGYTF | TGTGCCAGCAGCGCCTCGGGGGGCGAGATCTATGGCTACACCTTC
TRBJ2-2 | . | TRBV15 | . | CATSKSDPGELFF | TGTGCCACCAGCAAGTCCGATCCCGGGGAGCTGTTTTTT
TRBJ1-2 | . | TRBV6-5 | . | CASRPGTGNYGYTF | TGTGCCAGCCGCCCGGGGACTGGTAACTATGGCTACACCTTC
TRBJ1-3 | . | TRBV2 | . | CASSETASSGNTIYF | TGTGCCAGCAGTGAAACAGCCTCCTCTGGAAACACCATATATTTT
TRBJ2-1 | . | TRBV28 | . | CASSRSDRAGFF | TGTGCCAGCAGTCGTTCCGACCGGGCGGGGTTCTTC
TRBJ2-1 | TRBD2 | TRBV4-2 | . | CASKRTSGYNEQFF | TGTGCCAGTAAAAGGACTAGCGGGTACAATGAGCAGTTCTTC
TRBJ1-2 | . | TRBV4-2 | few | CASSQGLRDPYGYTF | TGTGCCAGCAGCCAAGGTCTCAGGGACCCCTATGGCTACACCTTC
TRBJ1-2 | . | TRBV5-4 | once | CASSLAGARYYTF | TGTGCCAGCAGCTTGGCGGGGGCCAGATACTACACCTTC
TRBJ1-6 | . | TRBV3-1/TRBV3-2 | . | CASSQESGGNSPLHF | TGTGCCAGCAGCCAAGAGTCGGGTGGGAATTCACCCCTCCACTTT
TRBJ2-3 | TRBD1 | TRBV29-1 | few | CSGETGGRDTQYF | TGCAGCGGCGAAACAGGGGGCAGGGATACGCAGTATTTT
TRBJ2-1 | . | TRBV3-1/TRBV3-2 | . | CASSPRVGAEQFF | TGTGCCAGCAGCCCCCGGGTGGGCGCTGAGCAGTTCTTC
TRBJ1-2 | TRBD1 | TRBV5-4 | . | CASRQTGGYGYTF | TGTGCCAGCAGACAGACAGGGGGCTATGGCTACACCTTC
TRBJ2-1 | TRBD2 | TRBV5-1 | . | CASSPGLASNEQFF | TGCGCCAGCAGCCCGGGACTAGCTAGCAATGAGCAGTTCTTC
TRBJ2-3 | TRBD1 | TRBV2 | . | CASSLGQGSADTQYF | TGTGCCAGCAGTCTGGGACAGGGGAGCGCAGATACGCAGTATTTT
TRBJ1-2 | . | TRBV7-2 | . | CASSPQTVYGYTF | TGTGCCAGCAGCCCCCAGACAGTCTATGGCTACACCTTC
TRBJ2-5 | . | TRBV28 | . | CASRPGNQETQYF | TGTGCCAGCAGGCCAGGGAACCAAGAGACCCAGTACTTC
TRBJ1-2 | . | TRBV15 | . | CATSRDRGGQWANYGYTF | TGTGCCACCAGCAGAGATCGAGGAGGGCAGTGGGCCAACTATGGCTACACCTTC
TRBJ2-3 | TRBD1 | TRBV6-4 | . | CASRTGQGDSDTQYF | TGTGCCAGCAGAACCGGACAGGGGGATTCAGATACGCAGTATTTT
TRBJ2-3 | . | TRBV12-5 | . | CASGLVGTDTQYF | TGTGCTAGTGGTTTAGTGGGCACAGATACGCAGTATTTT
TRBJ1-1 | . | TRBV12-5 | once | CASGPGPGTQGAFF | TGTGCTAGTGGTCCGGGACCCGGGACACAGGGAGCTTTCTTT
TRBJ1-2 | . | TRBV28 | . | CASSLFGGANYGYTF | TGTGCCAGCAGTTTATTCGGGGGAGCTAACTATGGCTACACCTTC
TRBJ1-1 | . | TRBV7-9 | . | CASSSQGGNTEAFF | TGTGCCAGCAGCTCACAGGGTGGGAACACTGAAGCTTTCTTT
TRBJ1-5 | . | TRBV4-3 | . | CASSQAARGELSNQPQHF | TGCGCCAGCAGCCAAGCCGCTAGGGGGGAGTTGAGCAATCAGCCCCAGCATTTT
TRBJ2-2 | . | TRBV19 | . | CASSPASGGELFF | TGTGCCAGTAGCCCAGCGAGTGGCGGGGAGCTGTTTTTT
TRBJ2-5 | . | TRBV5-6 | . | CASRPGTEETQYF | TGTGCCAGCAGGCCCGGGACTGAAGAGACCCAGTACTTC
TRBJ1-2 | . | TRBV4-2 | . | CASSQETVYGYTF | TGTGCCAGCAGCCAAGAGACAGTCTATGGCTACACCTTC
TRBJ2-5 | . | TRBV4-1 | few | CASSQARQETQYF | TGCGCCAGCAGCCAAGCCCGCCAAGAGACCCAGTACTTC